This is a list of T cell receptor beta chains from one sample in a study of shared T cell receptors in the human thymus. Some clones are missing from TCRdb's copy, which holds only in-frame ones; the method was immunoSEQ multiplex PCR. The data hold over 350,000 clones, with around 95% observed a single time. Material for sequencing was thymocytes. The source is a human donor. Each CDR3 is given without its conserved first and last residue. The order of the fields is V gene, J gene, CDR3 protein.

>TRBV27|TRBJ2-3
ASSPFLAGILDTQY
>TRBV5-1|TRBJ2-1
ASTGLAGGEQF
>TRBV7-9|TRBJ2-7
ASSLVRGLAGTYSYEQY
>TRBV5-1|TRBJ2-7
ASSLAWGSYEQY
>TRBV27|TRBJ2-5
ATTPGLGRETQY
>TRBV7-3|TRBJ2-2
ASSQTLAANTGELF
>TRBV2|TRBJ1-4
ASTVERDRSEKLF
>TRBV6-5|TRBJ2-1
ASSYGQGAMNEQF
>TRBV10-1|TRBJ2-7
ASSEGGPRREQY
>TRBV27|TRBJ2-3
ASSPMRLAGVSSY
>TRBV19|TRBJ2-3
ASSIGLAQRADTQY
>TRBV7-2|TRBJ1-4
ASSLYGTVRAPDEKLF
>TRBV10-3|TRBJ2-1
AISDGTGGNEQF
>TRBV27|TRBJ1-1
ASSLLVPKNTEAF
>TRBV6-1|TRBJ2-3
ASSRRRDGTDTQY
>TRBV19|TRBJ1-1
ASSPNTEAF
>TRBV5-8|TRBJ1-4
ASSLEQGALTTNEKLF
>TRBV18|TRBJ1-1
ASSPGGQKIRRAEAF
>TRBV27|TRBJ1-1
ASSLGGGTEAF
>TRBV9|TRBJ1-1
ASSVKLNTEAF
>TRBV5-6|TRBJ2-1
ASCLGTVEQF
>TRBV27|TRBJ1-3
ASSPQGRNTIY
>TRBV21-1|TRBJ2-7
ASSIAIAGGIAYEQY
>TRBV27|TRBJ2-7
ASSRYPTSGRTYEQY
>TRBV9|TRBJ2-3
ASRSGWRGDTQY
>TRBV25-1|TRBJ2-7
ATTSDREDLLEQY
>TRBV29-1|TRBJ2-1
SVVLQGVNNEQF
>TRBV5-6|TRBJ2-7
ASSLVTSGGSYEQY
>TRBV18|TRBJ1-5
ASSSTADSFLSNQPQH
>TRBV14|TRBJ1-2
ASSPWTGGSGYT
>TRBV15|TRBJ1-3
ATSRSREGRPSGNTIY
>TRBV27|TRBJ2-1
ASSPRLAPYNEQF
>TRBV4-2|TRBJ2-7
ASSQGRTSEQY
>TRBV5-1|TRBJ1-2
ASSLGGRTGEGPGYT
>TRBV7-2|TRBJ2-6
ASSSTGTPRSGANVLT
>TRBV5-5|TRBJ1-1
ASRGDRPNGEAF
>TRBV11-2|TRBJ2-7
ASRREQCQSYEQY
>TRBV27|TRBJ2-7
ASSLRTSGSYEQY
>TRBV5-6|TRBJ1-3
ASSFDQAGELPGNTIY
>TRBV10-3|TRBJ2-7
AISETRTNFC
>TRBV18|TRBJ2-7
ASSYSSYEQY
>TRBV19|TRBJ2-7
ASSPGLFGEVYEQY
>TRBV5-5|TRBJ2-1
ASSWLDYSLLGEQF
>TRBV10-2|TRBJ1-5
ASTEGSNQPQH
>TRBV5-4|TRBJ2-2
ASSLESSEGTGELF
>TRBV6-1|TRBJ1-5
ASNGGYSNQPQH
>TRBV5-3|TRBJ2-7
ARSLPGQLYEQY